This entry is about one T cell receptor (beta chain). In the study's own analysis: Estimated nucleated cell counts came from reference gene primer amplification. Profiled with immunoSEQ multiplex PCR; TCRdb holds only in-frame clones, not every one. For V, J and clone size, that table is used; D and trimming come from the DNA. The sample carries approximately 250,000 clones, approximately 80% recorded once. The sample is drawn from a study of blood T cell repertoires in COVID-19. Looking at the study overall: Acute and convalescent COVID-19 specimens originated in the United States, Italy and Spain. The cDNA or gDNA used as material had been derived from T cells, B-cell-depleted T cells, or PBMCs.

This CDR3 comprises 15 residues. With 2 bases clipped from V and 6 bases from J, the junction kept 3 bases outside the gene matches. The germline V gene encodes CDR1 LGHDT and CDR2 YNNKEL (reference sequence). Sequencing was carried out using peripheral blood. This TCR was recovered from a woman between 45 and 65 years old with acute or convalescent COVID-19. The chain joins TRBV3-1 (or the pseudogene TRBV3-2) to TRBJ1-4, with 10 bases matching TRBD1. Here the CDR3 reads CASSQRGTGDEKLFF. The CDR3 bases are TGTGCCAGCAGCCAAAGGGGGACAGGGGATGAAAAACTGTTTTTT.